This entry describes one T cell receptor (beta chain). Its specificity is not known. The sample's treatment: approximately 18 received Ad26.COV2.S at low or high dose, single or two shots; roughly five received placebo; per-sample allocation not given. Material that was analyzed had been drawn on day 63 after the first vaccine or placebo injection. As its vector, the vaccine had Ad26, which expressed Wuhan-strain SARS-CoV-2 spike. The data were taken from a study of Ad26.COV2.S vaccination and SARS-CoV-2 variants. About the research overall: Participant was drawn from the COV1001 Ad26.COV2.S trial arm.

Study-wide findings and caveats: Analyses of TCR breadth and depth may have underestimated total T cell responses. Vaccinees showed greater spike-specific TCR breadth than placebo recipients.

This CDR3 spans 14 amino acids. V trimming: 3 bases; J trimming: 10 bases; junction bases outside the gene matches: 5. Germline loops: CDR1 SGDLS, CDR2 YYNGEE. Repertoires were generated with immunoSEQ multiplex PCR, while TCRdb's copy carries only in-frame clones and drops some. The sample holds around 450,000 clones, 75% to 95% seen once. Sequenced material: peripheral blood, taken in a trial of Ad26.COV2.S vaccine versus placebo. The chain carries TRBV9 and TRBJ2-1; 12 positions match TRBD1. The sequence came from a person aged 18 to 59 who received the Ad26.COV2.S COVID-19 vaccine or a placebo. Here the CDR3 DNA reads TGTGCCAGCAGCGCGGGACAGGGGGCTCGGGAGCAGTTCTTC. Its translation: CASSAGQGAREQFF.